These 7 T cell receptor beta chains originate from one sample sequenced in a study of blood T cell repertoires in COVID-19. The method was immunoSEQ multiplex PCR; TCRdb's version includes in-frame clones alone and lacks a portion of them. The table records about 120,000 clones, roughly 88% of them present only once. The sequenced sample was peripheral blood. The source is a middle-aged man with acute or convalescent COVID-19.

J is TRBJ1-2 and V is TRBV3-1 (or the pseudogene TRBV3-2); 9 bases align to TRBD1. The junction had 5 bases not matched to a gene; V was cut back by 2 bases and J by 4 bases. CDR1 is LGHDT, CDR2 YNNKEL, per germline (reference sequence). The CDR3 runs 15 residues. The CDR3 DNA reads as TGTGCCAGCAGCCAATTAACAGGGGGCGCCTATGGCTACACCTTC. Translated, it gives CASSQLTGGAYGYTF.

The chain carries TRBV13 and TRBJ1-2; the match to TRBD1 covers 7 bases. V shed 7 bases and J 7 bases; nucleotides not matched to a gene: 12. Germline V gives CDR1 PRHDT, CDR2 FYEKMQ (reference sequence). The CDR3 is 14 residues long. Here the CDR3 DNA reads TGTGCCAGCACCCTAGGGGGGACAGCAAGTGGCTACACCTTC. Amino acids: CASTLGGTASGYTF.

This chain uses TRBV4-3 with TRBJ1-2; 11 bases align to TRBD1. The V segment lost 1 base and the J segment 2 bases; nucleotides outside the gene matches: 3. The CDR3 sequence is 16 residues long. Germline V gene lookup returns CDR1 LGHNA and CDR2 YSLEER. The CDR3 nucleotides are TGCGCCAGCAGCCAAGTGGGACAGGGGGAGAACTATGGCTACACCTTC. Protein sequence: CASSQVGQGENYGYTF.

This clone appeared a few times. This chain joins TRBV4-2 and TRBJ2-7; 10 bases map to TRBD2. The CDR3 runs to 15 residues. The germline gives CDR1 LGHNA, CDR2 YNFKEQ. Trimming took 0 bases from V and 6 from J; bases not matched to a gene: 5. The DNA for the CDR3 is TGTGCCAGCAGCCAAGACTCTAGCGGGAGCTCCGAGCAGTACTTC. Protein sequence: CASSQDSSGSSEQYF.

This rearrangement joins TRBV5-1 to TRBJ1-1; no clear D. The V end was cut by 5 bases, the J end by 3 bases, with 11 bases between. The length of the CDR3 is 13 residues. Germline CDR1 is SGHRS and CDR2 is YFSETQ. The DNA of the CDR3 is TGCGCCAGCAGGTGGGCCGGGGACACTGAAGCTTTCTTT. Translation gives CASRWAGDTEAFF.

The gene calls are TRBV11-2 and TRBJ2-5, with D maybe TRBD1 (6 bases). From germline, CDR1 is SGHAT and CDR2 FQNNGV. The CDR3 is 14 amino acids. V lost 3 bases and J 5 bases, leaving 13 bases between the germline ends. CDR3 nucleotides: TGTGCCAGCAGCTTCCAACAGGGAAGGGAGACCCAGTACTTC. Protein: CASSFQQGRETQYF.

V and J are TRBV29-1 and TRBJ1-2, with TRBD1 as a possible D gene (5 bases). The ends were cut back, 2 bases at V and 4 bases at J, with 8 bases in the middle. The CDR3 is made up of 12 amino acids. Germline V gene sequence: CDR1 SQVTM, CDR2 ANQGSEA. CDR3 sequence (DNA): TGCAGCGTTGAATGGCAGGGCTATGGCTACACCTTC. This sequence encodes CSVEWQGYGYTF.